The following is a T cell receptor beta chain sequence with its context. V was shortened by 5 bases and J by 4 bases, with 10 bases between the two germline ends. CDR1 and CDR2 (germline): SGHVT, SQSDAQ. CDR3 length: 13 residues. The data belong to a study of sequential checkpoint blockade in melanoma. Treatment given: randomized to nivolumab then ipilimumab (arm A) or the reverse (arm B). TCRdb's copy holds only in-frame clones and misses some; the assay was immunoSEQ multiplex PCR. The repertoire includes 3,000 to 4,500 clones, around a third of them detected once, and roughly 29% sits in the top ten.

Here the sequenced sample was tumor tissue (inferred from file names), taken from a patient given nivolumab and ipilimumab in sequence. The receptor was derived from a human donor with melanoma. The V call is TRBV7-4, the J call TRBJ2-3; no clear D gene. The DNA for the CDR3 is TGTGCCAGCAGCGACGGGCCCTCAGATACGCAGTATTTT. The encoded protein is CASSDGPSDTQYF.